The rows below give T cell receptor beta chains drawn from one sample of a study of beta chain features in type 1 diabetes. Assay: immunoSEQ multiplex PCR; the TCRdb copy retains only in-frame clones and omits some. The sample has approximately 260,000 clones; about 20% are singletons. The sequencing input was naive CD4+ T cells from blood. The origin of the receptors is a woman in her thirties or forties with type 1 diabetes. Each CDR3 is given with its conserved first and last residue. The order of the fields is clone size, D gene, J gene, V gene, CDR3 protein, CDR3 DNA. D genes are given only for firm matches. Only part of the rows carry a size: once, few, many, or a class if the clone is expanded.

size: NA
D: NA
J: TRBJ1-3
V: TRBV6-5
CDR3: CASSSDNSGNTIYF
DNA: TGTGCCAGCAGTTCCGACAACTCTGGAAACACCATATATTTT

size: few
D: NA
J: TRBJ2-3
V: TRBV11-2
CDR3: CASSLAGTDTQYF
DNA: TGTGCCAGCAGTTTAGCGGGCACAGATACGCAGTATTTT

size: few
D: NA
J: TRBJ1-2
V: TRBV7-9
CDR3: CASSLGGVNYGYTF
DNA: TGTGCCAGCAGCTTAGGCGGTGTAAACTATGGCTACACCTTC

size: few
D: NA
J: TRBJ2-5
V: TRBV6-5
CDR3: CASSSRKETQYF
DNA: TGTGCCAGCAGTTCCAGGAAAGAGACCCAGTACTTC

size: NA
D: NA
J: TRBJ2-5
V: TRBV9
CDR3: CASSGGVGTPQETQYF
DNA: TGTGCCAGCAGCGGCGGCGTAGGGACACCCCAAGAGACCCAGTACTTC

size: few
D: NA
J: TRBJ2-5
V: TRBV5-4
CDR3: CASSLALQGSQETQYF
DNA: TGTGCCAGCAGCTTGGCCTTACAGGGTAGCCAAGAGACCCAGTACTTC

size: NA
D: NA
J: TRBJ2-2
V: TRBV5-1
CDR3: CASSLAVTGELFF
DNA: TGCGCCAGCAGCTTGGCCGTCACCGGGGAGCTGTTTTTT

size: NA
D: NA
J: TRBJ1-2
V: TRBV28
CDR3: CASTYYLSPGGYTF
DNA: TGTGCCAGCACCTATTATTTGTCCCCGGGAGGCTACACCTTC

size: few
D: TRBD1
J: TRBJ2-3
V: TRBV4-3
CDR3: CASSQGTGDPTDTQYF
DNA: TGCGCCAGCAGCCAGGGGACAGGGGATCCCACAGATACGCAGTATTTT

size: few
D: TRBD2
J: TRBJ2-3
V: TRBV11-2
CDR3: CASSFTSGGAADTQYF
DNA: TGTGCCAGCAGCTTTACTAGCGGGGGGGCCGCAGATACGCAGTATTTT

size: NA
D: NA
J: TRBJ1-2
V: TRBV28
CDR3: CASRPDSNYGYTF
DNA: TGTGCCAGCAGACCGGACAGCAACTATGGCTACACCTTC

size: NA
D: NA
J: TRBJ1-2
V: TRBV5-4
CDR3: CASSPPPPRDWGYTF
DNA: TGTGCCAGCAGCCCCCCTCCTCCCCGCGATTGGGGCTACACCTTC

size: NA
D: NA
J: TRBJ1-4
V: TRBV2
CDR3: CASSAGESNEKLFF
DNA: TGTGCCAGCAGTGCGGGGGAATCTAATGAAAAACTGTTTTTT

size: few
D: NA
J: TRBJ1-5
V: TRBV5-1
CDR3: CASSLDPSGNQPQHF
DNA: TGCGCCAGCAGCTTGGACCCGAGCGGCAATCAGCCCCAGCATTTT

size: few
D: NA
J: TRBJ1-1
V: TRBV29-1
CDR3: CSVRRYGSEAFF
DNA: TGCAGCGTCCGGAGGTACGGGTCTGAAGCTTTCTTT

size: few
D: NA
J: TRBJ1-2
V: TRBV28
CDR3: CASNPTSYGYTF
DNA: TGTGCCAGCAATCCGACAAGCTATGGCTACACCTTC

size: NA
D: NA
J: TRBJ1-5
V: TRBV30
CDR3: CTWEEGGNQPQHF
DNA: TGTACCTGGGAAGAAGGGGGCAATCAGCCCCAGCATTTT

size: once
D: NA
J: TRBJ2-3
V: TRBV7-8
CDR3: CASNRGTTDTQYF
DNA: TGTGCCAGCAATCGGGGGACCACAGATACGCAGTATTTT

size: few
D: NA
J: TRBJ1-2
V: TRBV7-2
CDR3: CASSGSYGYTF
DNA: TGTGCCAGCAGTGGCAGCTATGGCTACACCTTC

size: NA
D: NA
J: TRBJ1-1
V: TRBV7-9
CDR3: CASRYIGETEAFF
DNA: TGTGCCAGCAGATACATTGGGGAGACTGAAGCTTTCTTT

size: few
D: NA
J: TRBJ1-1
V: TRBV25-1
CDR3: CASSESLLASPAEAFF
DNA: TGTGCCAGCAGTGAATCCCTTCTCGCTTCGCCGGCTGAAGCTTTCTTT

size: NA
D: NA
J: TRBJ2-2
V: TRBV7-9
CDR3: CASSLDRVTGELFF
DNA: TGTGCCAGCAGCTTAGACAGGGTCACCGGGGAGCTGTTTTTT

size: NA
D: NA
J: TRBJ2-5
V: TRBV7-9
CDR3: CASSLPTGSGAQYF
DNA: TGTGCCAGCAGCTTACCTACAGGTTCGGGGGCCCAGTACTTC

size: NA
D: NA
J: TRBJ1-1
V: TRBV5-1
CDR3: CASSLGSGNTEAFF
DNA: TGCGCCAGCAGCTTGGGCTCGGGGAACACTGAAGCTTTCTTT

size: NA
D: TRBD1
J: TRBJ1-4
V: TRBV29-1
CDR3: CSGADRGTNEKLFF
DNA: TGCAGCGGCGCGGACAGGGGGACTAATGAAAAACTGTTTTTT

size: few
D: NA
J: TRBJ2-1
V: TRBV7-9
CDR3: CASSPGGAEQFF
DNA: TGTGCCAGCTCTCCCGGCGGGGCTGAGCAGTTCTTC

size: few
D: TRBD1
J: TRBJ2-7
V: TRBV5-1
CDR3: CASSTRTGSWEQYF
DNA: TGCGCCAGCAGCACCCGGACAGGGTCGTGGGAGCAGTACTTC

size: few
D: TRBD2
J: TRBJ2-1
V: TRBV11-3
CDR3: CASSLGPLAGWANEQFF
DNA: TGTGCCAGCAGCTTAGGACCACTAGCGGGGTGGGCCAATGAGCAGTTCTTC

size: NA
D: TRBD1
J: TRBJ2-2
V: TRBV9
CDR3: CASSSRQGATGELFF
DNA: TGTGCCAGCAGCTCAAGACAGGGTGCAACCGGGGAGCTGTTTTTT

size: NA
D: TRBD1
J: TRBJ1-4
V: TRBV10-3
CDR3: CAISDSGTELFF
DNA: TGTGCCATCAGTGACTCCGGGACAGAACTGTTTTTT

size: NA
D: NA
J: TRBJ2-7
V: TRBV9
CDR3: CASSLGGISYEQYF
DNA: TGTGCCAGCAGCCTCGGAGGGATTTCCTACGAGCAGTACTTC

size: NA
D: NA
J: TRBJ1-1
V: TRBV20-1
CDR3: CSASPGSEAFF
DNA: TGCAGTGCTTCTCCGGGTAGTGAAGCTTTCTTT

size: few
D: NA
J: TRBJ2-5
V: TRBV21-1
CDR3: CASSKGTRQETQYF
DNA: TGTGCCAGCAGCAAAGGGACACGACAAGAGACCCAGTACTTC

size: few
D: NA
J: TRBJ2-7
V: TRBV9
CDR3: CASSVLTGAGYEQYF
DNA: TGTGCCAGCAGCGTCCTGACTGGCGCTGGGTACGAGCAGTACTTC

size: NA
D: NA
J: TRBJ2-2
V: TRBV9
CDR3: CASSGGVDGELFF
DNA: TGTGCCAGCAGCGGCGGGGTAGACGGGGAGCTGTTTTTT

size: NA
D: TRBD1
J: TRBJ2-7
V: TRBV7-9
CDR3: CASSLGQGRTYEQYF
DNA: TGTGCCAGCAGCTTAGGACAGGGGCGAACCTACGAGCAGTACTTC

size: NA
D: TRBD1
J: TRBJ1-4
V: TRBV7-2
CDR3: CASSSDRVNEKLFF
DNA: TGTGCCAGCAGCTCGGACAGGGTGAATGAAAAACTGTTTTTT

size: few
D: NA
J: TRBJ1-2
V: TRBV5-6
CDR3: CASSLPDYGYTF
DNA: TGTGCCAGCAGCTTGCCCGACTATGGCTACACCTTC

size: few
D: NA
J: TRBJ2-1
V: TRBV6-5
CDR3: CASSSGAIPSYNEQFF
DNA: TGTGCCAGCAGTTCCGGAGCAATTCCCTCCTACAATGAGCAGTTCTTC

size: NA
D: NA
J: TRBJ2-1
V: TRBV9
CDR3: CASSGGQISYNEQFF
DNA: TGTGCCAGCAGCGGAGGACAGATCTCCTACAATGAGCAGTTCTTC

size: NA
D: TRBD2
J: TRBJ2-2
V: TRBV19
CDR3: CAGPGTSGSNTGELFF
DNA: TGTGCCGGCCCCGGGACTAGCGGCAGTAACACCGGGGAGCTGTTTTTT

size: few
D: NA
J: TRBJ2-5
V: TRBV6-5
CDR3: CASSYGTPGETQYF
DNA: TGTGCCAGCAGTTACGGGACACCAGGGGAGACCCAGTACTTC

size: NA
D: NA
J: TRBJ2-5
V: TRBV9
CDR3: CASSVRDLETQYF
DNA: TGTGCCAGCAGCGTCCGGGACTTAGAGACCCAGTACTTC

size: few
D: TRBD2
J: TRBJ2-6
V: TRBV28
CDR3: CASTPGWGGSGANVLTF
DNA: TGTGCCAGCACCCCGGGTTGGGGGGGCTCTGGGGCCAACGTCCTGACTTTC

size: NA
D: TRBD1
J: TRBJ1-4
V: TRBV5-1
CDR3: CASSPGQGLGDEKLFF
DNA: TGCGCCAGCAGCCCCGGACAGGGTCTAGGAGATGAAAAACTGTTTTTT

size: NA
D: NA
J: TRBJ2-1
V: TRBV19
CDR3: CASSNIQGARLAPYNEQFF
DNA: TGTGCCAGTAGTAATATCCAGGGGGCGCGACTAGCACCCTACAATGAGCAGTTCTTC

size: NA
D: TRBD2
J: TRBJ2-7
V: TRBV6-5
CDR3: CASSSGLAASYEQYF
DNA: TGTGCCAGCTCGTCGGGACTAGCGGCCTCCTACGAGCAGTACTTC

size: few
D: NA
J: TRBJ2-1
V: TRBV30
CDR3: CAWRRGPSNNEQFF
DNA: TGTGCCTGGAGGCGCGGGCCGTCTAACAATGAGCAGTTCTTC